This T cell receptor (beta chain) was obtained from a study of breast tumors, draining lymph nodes, adjacent tissues. Using its own MiXCR run on the multiplex PCR reads, TCRdb lists one record per CDR3 protein. The sample has 150,000 or so distinct CDR3 sequences, 30% to 40% seen once. With V trimmed by 6 bases and J by 2 bases, 12 bases remained unmatched. This CDR3 region has 16 residues. Breast cancer patients provided tissue from their axillary draining lymph nodes. General observations from the study: Tumors had less TCR diversity than lymph nodes, more than nontumor tissue.

This clonotype was recorded at least ten times. The antigen is undetermined. This sequence originates from a female donor with breast cancer. Some clones in this sample may be carry-over from other donors' samples. Sample: axillary lymph node tissue. The rearrangement joins TRBV12-3 or TRBV12-4 to TRBJ2-5; 7 bases are a match to TRBD1. This chain's CDR3 is CASRADRVGGQETQYF. For the CDR3, the DNA is TGTGCCAGCAGGGCCGACAGGGTAGGGGGACAAGAGACCCAGTACTTC.